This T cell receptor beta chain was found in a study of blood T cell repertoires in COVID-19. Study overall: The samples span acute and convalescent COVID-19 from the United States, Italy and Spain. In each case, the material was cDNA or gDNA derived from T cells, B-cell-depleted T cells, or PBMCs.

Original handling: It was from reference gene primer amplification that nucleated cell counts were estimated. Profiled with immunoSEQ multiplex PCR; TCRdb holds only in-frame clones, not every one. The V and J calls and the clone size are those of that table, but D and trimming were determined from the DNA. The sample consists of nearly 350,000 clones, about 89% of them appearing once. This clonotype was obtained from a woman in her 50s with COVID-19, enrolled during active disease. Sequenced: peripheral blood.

The CDR3 region is CASSLGQGMDNSPLHF. CDR3 nucleotide sequence: TGTGCCAGTAGTCTAGGGCAGGGGATGGATAATTCACCCCTCCACTTT. The chain links TRBV19 to TRBJ1-6; D is perhaps TRBD1 (6 bases). Deletions cut 5 bases from V and 5 bases from J, with 16 bases between. The CDR3 spans 16 residues. Per germline, CDR1 LNHDA and CDR2 SQIVND (reference sequence). Combining the CDR3 with reference TRBV19 and TRBJ1-6 gives the whole variable domain DGGITQSPKYLFRKEGQNVTLSCEQNLNHDAMYWYRQDPGQGLRLIYYSQIVNDFQKGDIAEGYSVSREKKESFPLTVTSAQKNPTAFYLCASSLGQGMDNSPLHFGNGTRLTVT.